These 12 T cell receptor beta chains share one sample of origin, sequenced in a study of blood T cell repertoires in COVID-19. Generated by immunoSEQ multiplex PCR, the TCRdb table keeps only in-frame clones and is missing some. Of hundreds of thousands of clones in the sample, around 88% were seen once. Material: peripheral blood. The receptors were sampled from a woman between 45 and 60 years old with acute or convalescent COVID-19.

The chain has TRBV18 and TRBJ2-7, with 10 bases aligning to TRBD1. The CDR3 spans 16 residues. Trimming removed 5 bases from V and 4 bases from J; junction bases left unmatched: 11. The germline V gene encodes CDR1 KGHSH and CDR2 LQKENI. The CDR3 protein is CASSSLPLDRGYEQYF. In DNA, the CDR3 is TGTGCCAGCTCATCCCTACCATTGGACAGGGGGTACGAGCAGTACTTC.

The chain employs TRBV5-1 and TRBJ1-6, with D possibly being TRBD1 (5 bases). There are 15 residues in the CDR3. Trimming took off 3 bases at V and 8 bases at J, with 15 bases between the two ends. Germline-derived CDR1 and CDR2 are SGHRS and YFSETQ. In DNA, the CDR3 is TGCGCCAGCAGCTCAACAGGACGGTTTGATTCACCCCTCCACTTT. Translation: CASSSTGRFDSPLHF. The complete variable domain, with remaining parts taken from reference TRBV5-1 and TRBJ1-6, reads KAGVTQTPRYLIKTRGQQVTLSCSPISGHRSVSWYQQTPGQGLQFLFEYFSETQRNKGNFPGRFSGRQFSNSRSEMNVSTLELGDSALYLCASSSTGRFDSPLHFGNGTRLTVT.

The CDR3 DNA sequence: TGTGCCAGCAGCCACAGGGGTACCCTCTACGAGCAGTACTTC. It yields the protein CASSHRGTLYEQYF. This chain connects TRBV11-2 to TRBJ2-7; 7 bases match TRBD1. This CDR3 spans 14 amino acids. CDR1 SGHAT and CDR2 FQNNGV come from the germline V gene. The V segment lost 5 bases and the J segment 3 bases; nucleotides outside the gene matches: 7. The full variable domain, rest sourced from reference TRBV11-2 and TRBJ2-7, is EAGVAQSPRYKIIEKRQSVAFWCNPISGHATLYWYQQILGQGPKLLIQFQNNGVVDDSQLPKDRFSAERLKGVDSTLKIQPAKLEDSAVYLCASSHRGTLYEQYFGPGTRLTVT.

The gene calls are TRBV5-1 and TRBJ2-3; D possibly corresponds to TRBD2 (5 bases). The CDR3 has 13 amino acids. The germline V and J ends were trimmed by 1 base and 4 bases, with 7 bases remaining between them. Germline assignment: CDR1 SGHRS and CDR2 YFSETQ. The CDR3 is CASSLNGADTQYF. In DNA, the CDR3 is TGCGCCAGCAGCTTGAACGGGGCAGATACGCAGTATTTT.

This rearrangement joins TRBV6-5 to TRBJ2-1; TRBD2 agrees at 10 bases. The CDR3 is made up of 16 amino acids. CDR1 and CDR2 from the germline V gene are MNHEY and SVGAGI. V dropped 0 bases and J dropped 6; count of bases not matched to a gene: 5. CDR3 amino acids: CASSYSSLAGVNEQFF. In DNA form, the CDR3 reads TGTGCCAGCAGTTACTCGTCCCTAGCGGGAGTCAATGAGCAGTTCTTC.

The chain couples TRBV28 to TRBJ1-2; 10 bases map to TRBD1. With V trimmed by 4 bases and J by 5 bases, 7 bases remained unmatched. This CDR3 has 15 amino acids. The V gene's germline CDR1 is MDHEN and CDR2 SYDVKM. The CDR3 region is CASSYRDRGGYGYTF. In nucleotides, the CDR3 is TGTGCCAGCAGTTACCGGGACAGGGGTGGATATGGCTACACCTTC.

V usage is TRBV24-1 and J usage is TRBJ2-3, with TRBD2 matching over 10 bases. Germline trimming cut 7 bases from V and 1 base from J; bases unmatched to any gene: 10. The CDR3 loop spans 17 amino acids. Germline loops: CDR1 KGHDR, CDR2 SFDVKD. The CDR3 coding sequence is TGTGCCACCAGCGCGGCTAGGGGGACTAGCGGCACAGATACGCAGTATTTT. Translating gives CATSAARGTSGTDTQYF.

CDR3 nucleotide sequence: TGTGCCAGCAGCTTTTCGGGGTTTGAGCAGTTCTTC. Translation: CASSFSGFEQFF. V gene TRBV7-2 combines with J gene TRBJ2-1; D is perhaps TRBD2 (5 bases). Deletions cut 3 bases from V and 9 bases from J, with 9 bases between. The CDR3 length is 12 residues. CDR1 SGHTA and CDR2 FQGNSA come from the germline V gene.

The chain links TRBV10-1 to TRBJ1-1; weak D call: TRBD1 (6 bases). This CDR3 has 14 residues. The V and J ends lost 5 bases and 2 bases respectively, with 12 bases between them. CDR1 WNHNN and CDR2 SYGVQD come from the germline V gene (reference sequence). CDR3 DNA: TGCGCCAGCAGTTTGACAGGCTCTAACACTGAAGCTTTCTTT. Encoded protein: CASSLTGSNTEAFF.

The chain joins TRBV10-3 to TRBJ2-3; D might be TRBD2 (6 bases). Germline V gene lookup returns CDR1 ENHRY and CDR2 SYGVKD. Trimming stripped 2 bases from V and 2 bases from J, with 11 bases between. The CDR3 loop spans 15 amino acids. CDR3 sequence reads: CAISEEGGNTDTQYF. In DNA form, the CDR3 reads TGTGCCATCAGTGAGGAGGGCGGGAACACAGATACGCAGTATTTT.

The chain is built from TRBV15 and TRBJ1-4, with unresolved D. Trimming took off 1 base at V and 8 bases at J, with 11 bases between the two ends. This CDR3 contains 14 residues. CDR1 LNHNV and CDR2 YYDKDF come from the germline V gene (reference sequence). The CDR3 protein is CATSRVAEEEKLFF. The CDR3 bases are TGTGCCACCAGCAGAGTAGCAGAAGAAGAAAAACTGTTTTTT. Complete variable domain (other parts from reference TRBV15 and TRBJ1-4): DAMVIQNPRYQVTQFGKPVTLSCSQTLNHNVMYWYQQKSSQAPKLLFHYYDKDFNNEADTPDNFQSRRPNTSFCFLDIRSPGLGDTAMYLCATSRVAEEEKLFFGSGTQLSVL.

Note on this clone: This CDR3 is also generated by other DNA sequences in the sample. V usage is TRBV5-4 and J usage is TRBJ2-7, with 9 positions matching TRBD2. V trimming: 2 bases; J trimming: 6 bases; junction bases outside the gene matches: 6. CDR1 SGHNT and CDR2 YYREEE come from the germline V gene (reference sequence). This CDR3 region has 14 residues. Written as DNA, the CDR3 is TGTGCCAGCAGCTTTAGCGGGAGTGGGAGCGAGCAGTACTTC. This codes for CASSFSGSGSEQYF. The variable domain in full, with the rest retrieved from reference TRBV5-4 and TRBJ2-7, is ETGVTQSPTHLIKTRGQQVTLRCSSQSGHNTVSWYQQALGQGPQFIFQYYREEENGRGNFPPRFSGLQFPNYSSELNVNALELDDSALYLCASSFSGSGSEQYFGPGTRLTVT.